A selection of T cell receptor beta chains follows, all from one sample in a study of regulatory T cells in long-lasting Graves disease. TCRdb fed the multiplex PCR reads into MiXCR, producing one record per CDR3 protein. This table has 360,000 or so distinct CDR3 sequences, 15% to 20% appearing once. These data also featured in a second study, about T cells in Graves' hyperthyroidism and ophthalmopathy.

The source material was peripheral blood mononuclear cells (PBMCs), sampled at new diagnosis, from a patient treated with antithyroid drugs. Receptor source: a woman between 18 and 29 years old with Graves disease. Each CDR3 is given with its conserved first and last residue. The D gene is left open where the match is weak. The size entry is marked missing in some rows and otherwise reads once, few, many or a size class.

D: TRBD2; V: TRBV10-3; J: TRBJ2-7; size: many; DNA: TGTGCCATCAGTGAAGGTCAAGGTGCCGGGACTAGCGGAGTCTACGAGCAGTACTTC; CDR3: CAISEGQGAGTSGVYEQYF
D: TRBD2; V: TRBV20-1; J: TRBJ2-3; size: NA; DNA: TGCAGTGCTAGAGTTAGCGGGGGGGGGAGGGATACGCAGTATTTT; CDR3: CSARVSGGGRDTQYF
D: NA; V: TRBV6-9; J: TRBJ2-5; size: NA; DNA: TGTGCCAGCAGTTCCCCGGGGGTACAAGAGACCCAGTACTTC; CDR3: CASSSPGVQETQYF
D: TRBD1; V: TRBV28; J: TRBJ2-7; size: many; DNA: TGTGCCAGCAGTTCCCCGTCCGGGACAGGCGCCTACGAGCAGTACTTC; CDR3: CASSSPSGTGAYEQYF
D: TRBD1; V: TRBV28; J: TRBJ2-7; size: many; DNA: TGTGCCAGCAGTTTAGGACAGGGGACCCCCTACGAGCAGTACTTC; CDR3: CASSLGQGTPYEQYF
D: NA; V: TRBV11-2; J: TRBJ2-7; size: NA; DNA: TGTGCCACCCGAAACAGGGCAACCTACGAGCAGTACTTC; CDR3: CATRNRATYEQYF
D: TRBD1; V: TRBV2; J: TRBJ1-2; size: many; DNA: TGTGCCAGATTGACAGGGCCCAACTATGGCTACACCTTC; CDR3: CARLTGPNYGYTF
D: NA; V: TRBV18; J: TRBJ1-2; size: NA; DNA: TGTGCCAGCTCACCTCGGGAGTTACAGGGAACCGATGGCTACACCTTC; CDR3: CASSPRELQGTDGYTF
D: TRBD1; V: TRBV20-1; J: TRBJ2-5; size: many; DNA: TGCAGTGCCGTAACAGGGGGGGAGACCCAGTACTTC; CDR3: CSAVTGGETQYF
D: NA; V: TRBV6-1; J: TRBJ2-1; size: many; DNA: TGTGCCAGCAGTGAAGACGGAGGGCGGGTCAATGAGCAGTTCTTC; CDR3: CASSEDGGRVNEQFF
D: NA; V: TRBV5-4; J: TRBJ2-7; size: many; DNA: TGTGCCAGCAGCTTGGCCCCCAGCGGAGGCTACGAGCAGTACTTC; CDR3: CASSLAPSGGYEQYF
D: NA; V: TRBV11-2; J: TRBJ1-2; size: many; DNA: TGTGCCAGCAGCTTTGACTTAGGTTATGGCTACACCTTC; CDR3: CASSFDLGYGYTF
D: NA; V: TRBV9; J: TRBJ2-1; size: few; DNA: TGTGCCAGCAGCGGATCCGGGACAATCTCCTACAATGAGCAGTTCTTC; CDR3: CASSGSGTISYNEQFF
D: NA; V: TRBV5-1; J: TRBJ2-7; size: many; DNA: TGCGCCAGCAGCCCCGCGGGGTCTTTGGGGGAGCAGTACTTC; CDR3: CASSPAGSLGEQYF
D: NA; V: TRBV5-1; J: TRBJ2-6; size: NA; DNA: TGCGCCAGCAACATACAGGGTGCGAGTAGGTCTGGGGCCAACGTCCTGACTTTC; CDR3: CASNIQGASRSGANVLTF
D: TRBD2; V: TRBV24-1; J: TRBJ2-2; size: NA; DNA: TGTGCCACCAGTGATTCCCTTTTGGTAGCGGGGAACACCGGGGAGCTGTTTTTT; CDR3: CATSDSLLVAGNTGELFF
D: TRBD2; V: TRBV20-1; J: TRBJ2-2; size: many; DNA: TGCAGTGCTAGATTTGAACTAGCGGAGGGGACGAACACCGGGGAGCTGTTTTTT; CDR3: CSARFELAEGTNTGELFF
D: NA; V: TRBV18; J: TRBJ2-3; size: few; DNA: TGTGCCAGCTCACTATCTACAGGGATTGGTACAGATACGCAGTATTTT; CDR3: CASSLSTGIGTDTQYF
D: NA; V: TRBV25-1; J: TRBJ2-1; size: NA; DNA: TGTGCCAGCAGTGAATTCGGCCTAAGACAGTTCTTC; CDR3: CASSEFGLRQFF
D: TRBD1; V: TRBV30; J: TRBJ1-1; size: many; DNA: TGTGCCTGGAGTATGGGACAGGGGGTGAACACTGAAGCTTTCTTT; CDR3: CAWSMGQGVNTEAFF
D: NA; V: TRBV10-1; J: TRBJ2-6; size: few; DNA: TGCGCCAGCAGTGACGAGGCCTCTGGGGCCAACGTCCTGACTTTC; CDR3: CASSDEASGANVLTF
D: TRBD2; V: TRBV7-2; J: TRBJ2-7; size: few; DNA: TGTGCCAGCAGCTTGCGGGGGGCGCCCAACCGCGGCGAGCAGTACTTC; CDR3: CASSLRGAPNRGEQYF
D: NA; V: TRBV6-1; J: TRBJ2-1; size: NA; DNA: TGTGCCAGCAGTGAAGAGACTTGGTTTGACAATGAGCAGTTCTTC; CDR3: CASSEETWFDNEQFF
D: NA; V: TRBV19; J: TRBJ2-7; size: NA; DNA: TGTGCCAGTAGTATGGCGACAGGTACCTACGAGCAGTACTTC; CDR3: CASSMATGTYEQYF
D: TRBD1; V: TRBV7-9; J: TRBJ2-5; size: many; DNA: TGTGCCAGCAGCCTGGACAGGGGTGAAGGAGAGACCCAGTACTTC; CDR3: CASSLDRGEGETQYF
D: NA; V: TRBV28; J: TRBJ2-7; size: many; DNA: TGTGCCAGCAGGAGATTGGGGATGGCCTACGAGCAGTACTTC; CDR3: CASRRLGMAYEQYF
D: NA; V: TRBV19; J: TRBJ1-2; size: NA; DNA: TGTGCCAGTAGTATATTACAGGCTGGAGGCTACACCTTC; CDR3: CASSILQAGGYTF
D: NA; V: TRBV25-1; J: TRBJ2-5; size: few; DNA: TGTGCCAGCAGTGAATCTTATACGTGGTGGGAGACCCAGTACTTC; CDR3: CASSESYTWWETQYF
D: TRBD2; V: TRBV27; J: TRBJ2-7; size: few; DNA: TGTGCCAGCACTCGCCGGGGGGCCTACGAGCAGTACTTC; CDR3: CASTRRGAYEQYF
D: TRBD1; V: TRBV6-5; J: TRBJ1-1; size: many; DNA: TGTGCCAGCAGTTCTCGGACAGGGGTAATGAACACTGAAGCTTTCTTT; CDR3: CASSSRTGVMNTEAFF
D: TRBD2; V: TRBV18; J: TRBJ2-7; size: many; DNA: TGTACCAGCTCACCACCTGGACTAGCGGAGCAGTACTTC; CDR3: CTSSPPGLAEQYF
D: NA; V: TRBV2; J: TRBJ1-1; size: many; DNA: TGTGCCAGCAGTGAAGAATGGGGGACTGAAGCTTTCTTT; CDR3: CASSEEWGTEAFF
D: NA; V: TRBV24-1; J: TRBJ2-5; size: many; DNA: TGTGCCACCAGTGAGCCCCGGGAGCCACAAGAGACCCAGTACTTC; CDR3: CATSEPREPQETQYF
D: TRBD2; V: TRBV18; J: TRBJ2-1; size: many; DNA: TGTGCCAGCTCACTAAGGACTAGCGGGATCCGTGAGCAGTTCTTC; CDR3: CASSLRTSGIREQFF
D: TRBD2; V: TRBV9; J: TRBJ2-1; size: many; DNA: TGTGCCAGCAGCGTAGGGGCTAGCGGGAGTACCTACAATGAGCAGTTCTTC; CDR3: CASSVGASGSTYNEQFF
D: NA; V: TRBV6-1; J: TRBJ1-2; size: many; DNA: TGTGCCAGCAGTGCGGGGGTCGGCTATGGCTACACCTTC; CDR3: CASSAGVGYGYTF
D: TRBD2; V: TRBV3-1; J: TRBJ2-3; size: many; DNA: TGTGCCAGCAGCCCCCTAAGCGGGGGGGCCTCAGATACGCAGTATTTT; CDR3: CASSPLSGGASDTQYF
D: NA; V: TRBV5-4; J: TRBJ1-1; size: NA; DNA: TGTGCCAGCAGCTTAGACAGGTCGAACACTGAAGCTTTCTTT; CDR3: CASSLDRSNTEAFF
D: TRBD2; V: TRBV18; J: TRBJ2-1; size: many; DNA: TGTGCCAGCAGCCTGGGACTAGCGAGCAATGAGCAGTTCTTC; CDR3: CASSLGLASNEQFF
D: TRBD1; V: TRBV5-1; J: TRBJ1-1; size: many; DNA: TGCGCCAGCAGCTTGAGAGCAGGGGGGATGAACACTGAAGCTTTCTTT; CDR3: CASSLRAGGMNTEAFF
D: NA; V: TRBV5-1; J: TRBJ1-5; size: NA; DNA: NA; CDR3: CASSFYICSARVAGDGNQPQHF
D: TRBD2; V: TRBV20-1; J: TRBJ2-5; size: once; DNA: TGCAGTGCCCCTAAAAAAGCGGGGGGCCAGGGGGAGACCCAGTACTTC; CDR3: CSAPKKAGGQGETQYF
D: TRBD1; V: TRBV29-1; J: TRBJ2-1; size: NA; DNA: TGCAGCGTTGTAGGGACAGGGTACTACAATGAGCAGTTCTTC; CDR3: CSVVGTGYYNEQFF
D: NA; V: TRBV7-9; J: TRBJ2-7; size: many; DNA: TGTGCCAGCAGCCAAACCCCCGGGGACGAGCAGTACTTC; CDR3: CASSQTPGDEQYF
D: TRBD1; V: TRBV3-1; J: TRBJ2-7; size: few; DNA: TGTGCCAGCAGCCATCGTCAGGGGGCGCGGACCGAGCAGTACTTC; CDR3: CASSHRQGARTEQYF
D: NA; V: TRBV7-8; J: TRBJ2-2; size: few; DNA: TGTGCCAGCAGCTTCGCTGCGGTTTTGAGCGGGGAGCTGTTTTTT; CDR3: CASSFAAVLSGELFF
D: TRBD2; V: TRBV12-3/TRBV12-4; J: TRBJ2-3; size: many; DNA: TGTGCCAGCAGGGGACTAGCGGAGAATTGGTATTTT; CDR3: CASRGLAENWYF
D: TRBD1; V: TRBV29-1; J: TRBJ1-1; size: many; DNA: TGCAGCGTTGAAGGTTTTCAGGACAGGGCTACGAACACTGAAGCTTTCTTT; CDR3: CSVEGFQDRATNTEAFF
D: NA; V: TRBV20-1; J: TRBJ2-1; size: many; DNA: TGCAGTGCTAATGGCGGTACCGCCTACAATGAGCAGTTCTTC; CDR3: CSANGGTAYNEQFF
D: NA; V: TRBV5-6; J: TRBJ1-3; size: few; DNA: TGTGCCAGCAGCGTGGGACGGTCTGGAAACACCATATATTTT; CDR3: CASSVGRSGNTIYF
D: TRBD1; V: TRBV3-1; J: TRBJ2-7; size: many; DNA: TGTGCCAGCATGCCCTCCGGGACAGGGACCTACGAGCAGTACTTC; CDR3: CASMPSGTGTYEQYF
D: NA; V: TRBV7-9; J: TRBJ1-1; size: many; DNA: TGTGCCAGCCTCTTACCGAGCACTGAAGCTTTCTTT; CDR3: CASLLPSTEAFF
D: TRBD2; V: TRBV14; J: TRBJ2-7; size: many; DNA: TGTGCCAGCAGCCAAGAAGGGACTAGCGGGAGGTACGAGCAGTACTTC; CDR3: CASSQEGTSGRYEQYF